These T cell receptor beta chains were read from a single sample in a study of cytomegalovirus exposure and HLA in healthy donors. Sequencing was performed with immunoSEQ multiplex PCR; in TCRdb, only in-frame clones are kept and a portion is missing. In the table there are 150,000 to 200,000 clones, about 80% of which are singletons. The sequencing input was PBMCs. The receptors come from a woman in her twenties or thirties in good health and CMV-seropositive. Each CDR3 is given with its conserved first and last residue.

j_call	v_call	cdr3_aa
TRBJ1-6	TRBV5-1	CASSWRGADSPLHF
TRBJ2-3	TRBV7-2	CASSSRNRGDTDTQYF
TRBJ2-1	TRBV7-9	CASSPRGLAGGNEQFF
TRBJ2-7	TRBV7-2	CASSLNNIGSYEQYF
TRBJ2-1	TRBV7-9	CASRQGWGEQFF
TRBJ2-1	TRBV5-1	CASSLGGTALYNEQFF
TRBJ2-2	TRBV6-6	CASTGSGELFF
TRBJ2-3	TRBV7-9	CASSSRRLTSTDTQYF
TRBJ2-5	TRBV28	CASSGGAGRNLKETQYF
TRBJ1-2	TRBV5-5	CASSPITTGTGTYGYTF
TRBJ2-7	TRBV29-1	CSVGESSYEQYF
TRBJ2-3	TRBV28	CASTPVGARNTDTQYF
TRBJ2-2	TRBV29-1	CSVESGTGELFF
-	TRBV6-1	CASSVAGGGYEQYF
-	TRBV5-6	CASSFVGHRSNEQYF
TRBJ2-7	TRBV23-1	CASSHPPGEQYF
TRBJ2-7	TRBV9	CASSVRGNSYEQYF
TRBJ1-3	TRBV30	CAWSPNRNTIYF
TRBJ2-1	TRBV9	CASSVTPGKEQFF
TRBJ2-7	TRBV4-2	CASSQGEGGAEEQYF
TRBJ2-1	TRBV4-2	CASSQDRDSSYNEQFF
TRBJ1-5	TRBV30	CAWSVGGKSNQPQHF
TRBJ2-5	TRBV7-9	CASSLARYKFSETQYF
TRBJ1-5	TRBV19	CASNPGPGGVNQPQHF
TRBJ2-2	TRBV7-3	CASSPAGTGITGELFF
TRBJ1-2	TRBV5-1	CASSLGSNYGYTF
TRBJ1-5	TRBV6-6	CASRTTGVQPQHF
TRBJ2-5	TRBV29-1	CSLGLAGGQETQYF
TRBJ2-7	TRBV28	CASRTSRGYEQYF